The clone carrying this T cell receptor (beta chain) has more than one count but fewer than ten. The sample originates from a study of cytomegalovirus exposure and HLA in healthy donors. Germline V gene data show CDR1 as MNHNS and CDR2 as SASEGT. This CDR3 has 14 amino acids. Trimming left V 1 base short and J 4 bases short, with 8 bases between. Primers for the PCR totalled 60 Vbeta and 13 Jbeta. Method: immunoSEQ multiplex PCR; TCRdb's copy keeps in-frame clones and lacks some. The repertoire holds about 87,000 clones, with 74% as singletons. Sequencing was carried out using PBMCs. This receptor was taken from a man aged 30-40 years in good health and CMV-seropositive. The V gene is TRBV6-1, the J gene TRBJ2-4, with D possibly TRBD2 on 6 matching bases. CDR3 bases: TGTGCCAGCAGTGAAGGGACTACGAAAAACATTCAGTACTTC. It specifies CASSEGTTKNIQYF.